A single sample gave rise to the 22 T cell receptor beta chains below, sequenced in a study of neurological immune-mediated disorders. TCRdb re-analysed the 5' RACE reads in MiXCR, keeping a single row per CDR3 protein. The table lists over 35,000 distinct CDR3 sequences, roughly 2.5% of them singletons. The specimen sequenced was PBMCs. Receptors were obtained from a man aged 50-60 years with multiple sclerosis.

Ten or more counts support this clonotype. The chain combines TRBV5-1 with TRBJ2-2; D may be TRBD1 (6 bases). CDR3 size: 14 residues. Per germline, CDR1 SGHRS and CDR2 YFSETQ. Deletions cut 4 bases from V and 5 bases from J, with 12 bases between. The CDR3 DNA is TGCGCCAGCAGCATCCAGGGGATAACCGGGGAGCTGTTTTTT. Protein sequence: CASSIQGITGELFF.

This clonotype was observed at least ten times. CDR3 loop: CSAIKALNTEAFF. In nucleotides, the CDR3 is TGCAGTGCTATAAAGGCATTGAACACTGAAGCTTTCTTT. The chain has TRBV20-1 and TRBJ1-1; unclear D gene. CDR1 and CDR2 from the germline V gene are DFQATT and SNEGSKA (reference sequence). V lost 4 bases and J lost 0, with 9 bases in between. The CDR3 runs 13 residues.

Ten or more counts support this clonotype. Here the CDR3 DNA reads TGTGCCAGCAGCGACCGTCGTCGGGCAAAAGAGACCCAGTACTTC. This translates into CASSDRRRAKETQYF. V is TRBV11-2 and J is TRBJ2-5; no definite D call. CDR3 length: 15 amino acids. Germline CDR1 SGHAT, CDR2 FQNNGV. Trimming stripped 5 bases from V and 3 bases from J, with 16 bases between.

This clonotype was picked up many times. This chain joins TRBV20-1 and TRBJ2-1; D possibly uses TRBD1 or TRBD2 (5 bases each). Germline V gene lookup returns CDR1 DFQATT and CDR2 SNEGSKA (reference sequence). The CDR3 is made up of 15 amino acids. V lost 3 bases and J lost 7, with 19 bases in between. This CDR3 reads CSASWPSGPGNEQFF. In nucleotides, the CDR3 is TGCAGTGCTAGTTGGCCCTCGGGGCCAGGGAATGAGCAGTTCTTC.

At least ten counts were recorded for this clonotype. V and J are TRBV7-9 and TRBJ1-2; 8 bases are shared with TRBD1. This CDR3 has 15 amino acids. The V gene's germline CDR1 is SEHNR and CDR2 FQNEAQ (reference sequence). The junction had 11 bases not matched to a gene; V was cut back by 7 bases and J by 4 bases. The CDR3 sequence is CASTGVRGRGYGYTF. DNA of the CDR3: TGTGCCAGCACCGGGGTCAGGGGGCGAGGCTATGGCTACACCTTC. Drawing the rest from reference TRBV7-9 and TRBJ1-2, the complete variable domain is DTGVSQNPRHKITKRGQNVTFRCDPISEHNRLYWYRQTLGQGPEFLTYFQNEAQLEKSRLLSDRFSAERPKGSFSTLEIQRTEQGDSAMYLCASTGVRGRGYGYTFGSGTRLTVV.

This clonotype has ten or more counts. V is TRBV6-5 and J is TRBJ1-2; the match to TRBD1 covers 7 bases. V dropped 5 bases and J dropped 8; count of bases not matched to a gene: 2. This CDR3 has 11 residues. Germline values: CDR1 MNHEY, CDR2 SVGAGI. In DNA, the CDR3 is TGTGCCAGCAGTGACAGGGTCGGCTACACCTTC. This gives the protein CASSDRVGYTF.

This clonotype occurred a few times. CDR3 residues: CASSEVQETQYF. The DNA for the CDR3 is TGTGCCAGCAGCGAGGTACAAGAGACCCAGTACTTC. This rearrangement joins TRBV7-6 to TRBJ2-5; D unresolved. CDR1 is SGHVS and CDR2 is FNYEAQ in the germline V gene. Trimming removed 5 bases from V and 2 bases from J, with 6 bases in between. This CDR3 spans 12 amino acids.

This clonotype was seen many times. The gene calls are TRBV11-2 and TRBJ2-7; D possibly corresponds to TRBD1 (5 bases). The germline V gene encodes CDR1 SGHAT and CDR2 FQNNGV. V was trimmed by 4 bases and J by 5 bases, leaving 18 bases between them. The CDR3 consists of 15 residues. The CDR3 DNA is TGTGCCAGCAGCTCCCCCAGCAGGGTAACCCACGAGCAGTACTTC. It is translated as CASSSPSRVTHEQYF.

This clonotype has ten or more counts. V usage is TRBV27 and J usage is TRBJ2-2; TRBD1 or TRBD2 may be the D gene (6 bases each). Germline CDR1 reads MNHEY; CDR2 reads SMNVEV (reference sequence). CDR3 length: 14 residues. V lost 5 bases and J lost 6, with 13 bases in between. CDR3: CASSPRGVAGELFF. In nucleotides, the CDR3 is TGTGCCAGCAGTCCGAGGGGGGTCGCCGGGGAGCTGTTTTTT.

This clonotype was seen repeatedly, ten times or more. The chain uses TRBV9 and TRBJ1-6, with D possibly being TRBD1 (5 bases). The CDR3 extends over 14 amino acids. The ends were cut back, 2 bases at V and 10 bases at J, with 13 bases in the middle. The germline CDR1 and CDR2 sequences are SGDLS and YYNGEE. As DNA, the CDR3 is TGTGCCAGCAGCGTGGGGACCAACAAGTCACCCCTCCACTTT. Translated: CASSVGTNKSPLHF.

This clonotype has a count of ten or more. The V call is TRBV9, the J call TRBJ2-4; D may be TRBD1 or TRBD2 (5 bases each). Trimming stripped 0 bases from V and 6 bases from J, with 10 bases between. Germline-derived CDR1 and CDR2 are SGDLS and YYNGEE. This CDR3 region has 14 residues. The CDR3 nucleotides are TGTGCCAGCAGCGTAGATTCAGGGACAAACATTCAGTACTTC. Translating it yields CASSVDSGTNIQYF.

This clonotype has at least ten counts. V and J are TRBV5-1 and TRBJ2-7, with D perhaps matching TRBD1 or TRBD2 (5 bases each). V was pared by 2 bases and J by 0 bases, with 18 bases between. The CDR3 sequence is 17 residues long. Germline V CDR1 and CDR2: SGHRS, YFSETQ. The CDR3 DNA sequence: TGCGCCAGCAGCTTTGGCAACCGGGACGTTTTCTCCTACGAGCAGTACTTC. As protein: CASSFGNRDVFSYEQYF.

Regarding this clonotype: The germline gene is not matched at one end of the junction; a read error may be the cause. CDR3 coding DNA: TGTGCCAGCAGCTTTGACAGGGGGCGTGAGACCAAGTACTTC. This gives the protein CASSFDRGRETKYF. The chain is built from TRBV7-2 and TRBJ2-5; TRBD1 matches 10 bases. CDR1 and CDR2 from the germline V gene are SGHTA and FQGNSA. The CDR3 is made up of 14 amino acids.

This clonotype was counted many times. The J gene is TRBJ2-3, the V gene TRBV4-3, with 8 bases identical to TRBD2. The CDR3 covers 16 residues. Trimming removed 1 base from V and 3 bases from J; junction bases left unmatched: 6. Germline V gene lookup returns CDR1 LGHNA and CDR2 YSLEER. The CDR3 loop is CASSQGRGGGTDTQYF. The CDR3 bases are TGCGCCAGCAGCCAAGGCCGGGGGGGCGGGACAGATACGCAGTATTTT.

This clonotype came up many times. This sequence joins TRBV6-5 and TRBJ2-5; D is unresolved. Between the trimmed V and J ends, which lost 8 bases and 5 bases, there was a span of 9 bases. The germline V gene encodes CDR1 MNHEY and CDR2 SVGAGI. The CDR3 has 11 residues. CDR3 sequence reads: CASGVGETQYF. The CDR3 DNA reads as TGTGCCAGCGGGGTCGGGGAGACCCAGTACTTC.

This clonotype was detected many times. The chain carries TRBV5-5 and TRBJ2-1; no definite D call. The CDR3 is made up of 16 amino acids. Germline CDR1 and CDR2: SGHKS and YYEKEE (reference sequence). Trimming removed 0 bases at V and 8 bases at J, with 18 bases between. The CDR3 DNA reads TGTGCCAGCAGCTTGGGGCGAGAAGGAAGGGCGGATGAGCAGTTCTTC. Translated: CASSLGREGRADEQFF.

In this sample, this clonotype turned up a few times. The chain recombines TRBV20-1 with TRBJ1-1, with a possible D match to TRBD1 (5 bases). The CDR3 covers 13 residues. The V gene's germline CDR1 is DFQATT and CDR2 SNEGSKA (reference sequence). Trimming removed 1 base at V and 1 base at J, with 7 bases between. The CDR3 reads CSARGTPNTEAFF. CDR3 DNA sequence: TGCAGTGCTAGAGGGACACCGAACACTGAAGCTTTCTTT.

In this sample, this clonotype turned up many times. The V gene is TRBV7-3, the J gene TRBJ2-7, with 7 bases identical to TRBD1. Germline trimming cut 5 bases from V and 3 bases from J; bases unmatched to any gene: 10. Germline V gene data show CDR1 as SGHTA and CDR2 as FQGTGA. There are 15 residues in the CDR3. DNA of the CDR3: TGTGCCAGCAGCCAGACACAGGGGTCCTTCTACGAGCAGTACTTC. Its protein is CASSQTQGSFYEQYF.

This clonotype came up many times. This rearrangement joins TRBV6-5 to TRBJ2-7; 8 bases map to TRBD1. V lost 4 bases and J lost 2; bases outside the gene matches: 7. Germline CDR1 MNHEY, CDR2 SVGAGI. The CDR3 spans 15 residues. The CDR3 protein is CASSLGRGQTYEQYF. In DNA form, the CDR3 reads TGTGCCAGCAGTTTGGGCAGGGGGCAGACCTACGAGCAGTACTTC.

This clonotype was seen ten or more times. This sequence joins TRBV20-1 and TRBJ1-2, with 8 bases that match TRBD1. V lost 3 bases and J lost 4; bases outside the gene matches: 4. This CDR3 contains 13 residues. The germline gives CDR1 DFQATT, CDR2 SNEGSKA (reference sequence). CDR3 region: CSARTGVGYGYTF. In DNA, the CDR3 is TGCAGTGCTAGGACAGGGGTGGGCTATGGCTACACCTTC.

This clonotype was recorded at least ten times. The rearrangement uses TRBV28 and TRBJ1-2, with no clear D. Trimming cost V 5 bases and J 3 bases, with 7 bases left between them. The germline V gene has CDR1 MDHEN and CDR2 SYDVKM. The CDR3 contains 12 residues. The CDR3 is CASSPGYYGYTF. CDR3 coding DNA: TGTGCCAGCAGTCCCGGGTACTATGGCTACACCTTC.

Ten or more counts support this clonotype. J is TRBJ1-5 and V is TRBV7-9; D gene uncertain. Germline-derived CDR1 and CDR2 are SEHNR and FQNEAQ (reference sequence). The CDR3 has 13 residues. V lost 5 bases, J lost 6 bases, and 11 bases lay in between. CDR3 in DNA: TGTGCCAGCAGCCCTGGACTACGTCAGCCCCAGCATTTT. Its translation is CASSPGLRQPQHF.